This TCR beta chain originates from a study of pediatric ulcerative colitis. Study-wide results and limits: Rectal pinch biopsies may have included blood-derived T cells, especially in patients with overt colitis. Ulcerative colitis patients shared more blood-rectal clones than controls.

Notes on this clone: The target antigen is unknown.

One to two pinch biopsies were taken from the rectum during colonoscopy. Up to 500,000 reads were sequenced per sample. Only in-frame clones appear in the TCRdb table, and some are missing; sequencing was by immunoSEQ multiplex PCR. The sample lists under 50,000 clones, under 80% occurring once. Sequencing was done on a sample of gut tissue. The receptor was derived from a girl between 10 and 17 years old with moderate ulcerative colitis.

The CDR3 reads CASSLGPDSYEQYF. The CDR3 region has the DNA TGTGCCAGCAGCTTGGGGCCTGACAGCTACGAGCAGTACTTC. V is TRBV5-5 and J is TRBJ2-7, with D perhaps TRBD1 (5 bases). V lost 0 bases to trimming and J lost 3 bases, with 10 bases between them. The CDR3 sequence is 14 residues long. Germline CDR1 reads SGHKS; CDR2 reads YYEKEE (reference sequence).